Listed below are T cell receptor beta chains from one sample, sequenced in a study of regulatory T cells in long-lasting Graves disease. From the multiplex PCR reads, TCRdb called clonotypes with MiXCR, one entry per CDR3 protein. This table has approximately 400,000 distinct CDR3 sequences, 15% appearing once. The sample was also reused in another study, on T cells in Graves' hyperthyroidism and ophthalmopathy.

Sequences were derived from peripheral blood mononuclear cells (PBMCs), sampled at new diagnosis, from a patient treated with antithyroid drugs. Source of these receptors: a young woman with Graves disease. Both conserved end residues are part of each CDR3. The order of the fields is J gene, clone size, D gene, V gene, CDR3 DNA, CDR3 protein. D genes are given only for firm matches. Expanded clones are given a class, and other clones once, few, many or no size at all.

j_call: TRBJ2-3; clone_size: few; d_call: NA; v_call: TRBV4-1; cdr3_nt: TGCGCCAGCAGCCAAGTTGGTACAGGGCTACCAGATACGCAGTATTTT; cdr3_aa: CASSQVGTGLPDTQYF
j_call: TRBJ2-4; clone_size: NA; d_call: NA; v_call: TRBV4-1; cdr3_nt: TGCGCCAGCAGCCAAGGAAGGGAGGCAGGGACCGGACTAGCCAAAAACATTCAGTACTTC; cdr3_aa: CASSQGREAGTGLAKNIQYF
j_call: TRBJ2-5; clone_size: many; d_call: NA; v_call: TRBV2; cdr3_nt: TGTGCCAGCAGTGACGACAGGGAGGCCGGTGGAGAGACCCAGTACTTC; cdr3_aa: CASSDDREAGGETQYF
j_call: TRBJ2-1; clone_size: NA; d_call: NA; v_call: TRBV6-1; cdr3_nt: TGTGCCAGCAGTGGCGAGGGCGGGGTGGGGTACAATGAGCAGTTCTTC; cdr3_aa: CASSGEGGVGYNEQFF
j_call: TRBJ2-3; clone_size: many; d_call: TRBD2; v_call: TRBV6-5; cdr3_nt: TGTGCCAGCAGTTACTCGGGATTGGGGGGGGGCACAGATACGCAGTATTTT; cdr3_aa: CASSYSGLGGGTDTQYF
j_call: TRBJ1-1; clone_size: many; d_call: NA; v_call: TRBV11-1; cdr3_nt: TGTGCCAGCAGCTTAGCCCAGGCGGTGAACACTGAAGCTTTCTTT; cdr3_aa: CASSLAQAVNTEAFF
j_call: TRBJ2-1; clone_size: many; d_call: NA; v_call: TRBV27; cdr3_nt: TGTGCCAGTTTATCTGCGGCCTCCTACAATGAGCAGTTCTTC; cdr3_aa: CASLSAASYNEQFF
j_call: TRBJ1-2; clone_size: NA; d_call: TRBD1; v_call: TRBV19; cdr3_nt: TGTGCCAGTAGTACCCAAGGCACAGGGGACTATGGCTACACCTTC; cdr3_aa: CASSTQGTGDYGYTF
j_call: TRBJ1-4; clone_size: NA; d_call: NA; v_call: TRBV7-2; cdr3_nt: TGTGCCAGCAGCTTAGTGGGTCCGACAGCCACAAACGAAAAACTGTTTTTT; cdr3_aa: CASSLVGPTATNEKLFF
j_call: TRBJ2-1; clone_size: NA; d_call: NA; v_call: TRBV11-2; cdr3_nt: TGCGCCAGCAGCCAATTTCCGCTTCCTAGACTTTACAATGAGCAGTTCTTC; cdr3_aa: CASSQFPLPRLYNEQFF
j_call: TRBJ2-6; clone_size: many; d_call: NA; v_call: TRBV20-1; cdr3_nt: TGCAGTGCTAGAGATCATGGGGGGCCGTTCTCTGGGGCCAACGTCCTGACTTTC; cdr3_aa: CSARDHGGPFSGANVLTF
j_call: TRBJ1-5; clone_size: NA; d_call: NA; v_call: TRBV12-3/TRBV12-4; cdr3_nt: TGTGCCAGCAGTCCCGGGAGTCTCCCCCAGCATTTT; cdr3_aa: CASSPGSLPQHF
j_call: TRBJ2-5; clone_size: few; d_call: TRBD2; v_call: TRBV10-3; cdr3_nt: TGTGCCATCAGTGAGGTTACTAGCGGGAAAGAGACCCAGTACTTC; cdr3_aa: CAISEVTSGKETQYF
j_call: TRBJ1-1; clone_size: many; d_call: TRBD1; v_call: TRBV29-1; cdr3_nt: TGCAGCGTTGTTCGACAGGGTAACACTGAAGCTTTCTTT; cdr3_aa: CSVVRQGNTEAFF
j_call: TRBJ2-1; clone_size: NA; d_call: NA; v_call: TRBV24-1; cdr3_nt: TGTGCCACCAGTGAAAACAGGGTCACCTCTGAGCAGTTCTTC; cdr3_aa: CATSENRVTSEQFF
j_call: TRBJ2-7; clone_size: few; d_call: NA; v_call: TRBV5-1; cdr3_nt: TGCGCCAGCAGCCAGATCCGGAACGAGCAGTACTTC; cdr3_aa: CASSQIRNEQYF
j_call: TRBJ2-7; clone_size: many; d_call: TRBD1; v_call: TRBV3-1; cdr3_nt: TGTGCCAGCAGCCAAGAACCGGGACAGGGGAGATTCTACGAGCAGTACTTC; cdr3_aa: CASSQEPGQGRFYEQYF
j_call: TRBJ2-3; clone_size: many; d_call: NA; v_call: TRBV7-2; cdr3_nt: TGTGCCAGCAGCTTAGCGCCGTCGAGCGGCCCCACAGATACGCAGTATTTT; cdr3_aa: CASSLAPSSGPTDTQYF
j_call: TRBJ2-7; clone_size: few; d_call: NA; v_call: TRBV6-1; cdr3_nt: TGTGCCAGCAGTGAAGTTCTTGCCTACGAGCAGTACTTC; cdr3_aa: CASSEVLAYEQYF
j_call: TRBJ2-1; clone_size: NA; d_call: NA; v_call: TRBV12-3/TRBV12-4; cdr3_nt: TGTGCCAGCTACCAAGGGGGGAGCTCCTACAATGAGCAGTTCTTC; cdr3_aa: CASYQGGSSYNEQFF
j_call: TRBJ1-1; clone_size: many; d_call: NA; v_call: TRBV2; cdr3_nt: TGTGCCAGCAGACCCGACAGAGAAGCTTTCTTT; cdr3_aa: CASRPDREAFF
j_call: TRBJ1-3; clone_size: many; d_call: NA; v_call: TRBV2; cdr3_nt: TGTGCCAGCAGCATCACACAGGGAACTGGAAACACCATATATTTT; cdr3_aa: CASSITQGTGNTIYF
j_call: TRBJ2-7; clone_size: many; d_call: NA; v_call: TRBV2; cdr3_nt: TGTGCCAGCGTTAGAAAGGGGCACGAGCAGTACTTC; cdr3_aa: CASVRKGHEQYF
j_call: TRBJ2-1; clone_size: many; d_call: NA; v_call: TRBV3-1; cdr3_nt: TGTGCCAGCAGCCAGGAGGGACTTGAGCAGTTCTTC; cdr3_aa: CASSQEGLEQFF
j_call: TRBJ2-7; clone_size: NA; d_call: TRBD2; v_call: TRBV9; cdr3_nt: TGTGCCAGCAGCGTCGCTCGCGGGAGCGTCGAGGGCTCGCAGTACTTC; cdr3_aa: CASSVARGSVEGSQYF
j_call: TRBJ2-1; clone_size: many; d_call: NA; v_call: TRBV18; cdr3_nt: TGTGCCAGCTCACATAATGGACGGTACAATGAGCAGTTCTTC; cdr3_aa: CASSHNGRYNEQFF